Sequencing of this T cell receptor (beta chain) was carried out in a study of shared clonotypes between healthy human individuals (TCRdb year 2020). About the study as a whole: Three men and a couple of women, aged 18 to 49 years, made up the cohort. Per donor, three plates each were used for CD4 naive and CD4 memory, two for CD8 naive, and one for CD8 memory. The study deeply sequenced blood TCR repertoires of about five healthy adults to estimate repertoire size and the extent of clonotype sharing between individuals. To increase sequencing depth and limit assay-specific biases, different laboratories used diverse techniques to prepare libraries and sequence TCR repertoires. Per donor, leukapheresis produced somewhere between about 0.94 and 9.5 billion PBMCs. Results the study describes overall, beyond this receptor: Incomplete sequencing was indicated by rarefaction of sorted-subset datasets, despite the large sequencing depth. Sampling was restricted to blood, and TCR repertoires in tissues likely differ from the TCR repertoires found in blood. The small number of donors limited the genetic and exposure-history diversity represented. Naive subsets generally had larger estimated clonotype richness than memory subsets. Pairwise subsampling led to the expectation that sequencing depth would affect the degree of clonotype sharing among donors. Higher generation probabilities were observed for clonotypes shared by all four sorted-subset donors than for non-shared clonotypes. When several donors were compared, the shared fraction of clonotypes was around 4.6% for naive CD4, roughly 3.3% for naive CD8, more than 2% for memory CD4, and 0.35% to 0.5% for memory CD8.

TCR CDR3 regions were amplified from genomic DNA by multiplex PCR using the deep immunoSEQ assay. For each cell subset, the extracted genomic DNA was distributed evenly across all wells of several immunoSEQ 96-well plates, and each plate served as one replicate. For sorted subsets, each replicate PCR was loaded with about 0.2 ug genomic DNA, equivalent to some 27,000 T cell genomes. The purified libraries were quantified using a Qubit 3.0 fluorometer, sized with a Bioanalyzer 2100, and then quantified again using the KAPA Library Quantification kit. A separate single-read 150-cycle Illumina NextSeq 550 flow cell was used to sequence each immunoSEQ 96-well plate. The study's processing was this. The immunoSEQ output contained only junctional sequences without quality scores, so filtering could not match that applied to full-length reads. To assign V/J genes and CDR3, sequences were annotated using PyIR, a Python wrapper for IgBLAST v1.9, with IMGT germline references. Reads were filtered out if the reads had weak V/J assignments (E-value above 1e-6), no CDR3, stop codons, out-of-frame junctions, or ambiguous translated residues. A V3J clonotype was defined by an identical inferred V gene, J gene, and CDR3 amino acid sequence. Percentage overlap between repertoires was computed as shared unique clonotypes divided by the size of the smaller repertoire. RTK rarefaction, the Chao1 estimator, and Recon v2.1 estimates of unobserved clonotypes were used to assess repertoire richness. Generation probabilities were computed with OLGA for all TCRbeta clonotypes obtained by the gDNA method from a few donors. Held by TCRdb, this immuneACCESS table contains in-frame sequences only and omits some clones. Under half of the omission traces to an unresolved V gene where checked; the cause of the rest is unknown. V, J and clone size were drawn from that table, and D and trimming were deduced from the DNA. The sample records around 95,000 clones, about 68% of which are singletons. The ten largest clones add up to 35% to 55% of the sample.

CDR1 and CDR2, per the germline V gene, are SGHDT and YYEEEE. V was cut back by 2 bases and J by 0 bases, leaving a gap of 8 bases between them. Taken from cysteine to phenylalanine, the CDR3 has 14 residues. Left in the record is the CDR3 DNA by itself, 42 bases read in frame from the first base. Worth noting for this clone: Which antigen it targets is not known. No base quality values were provided; no much bigger clone lies one nucleotide off.

Healthy HIV-negative adults with no recently reported acute infections or vaccinations were included as donors. All donors were Caucasian adults living in Nashville, Tennessee, USA. CD8 memory samples combined magnetically selected CD45RO+ cells with CCR7-negative CD45RA+ effector memory (TemRA) cells. Blood was collected by leukapheresis, and PBMCs were isolated by Ficoll-Histopaque density gradient centrifugation and then cryopreserved in liquid nitrogen vapor phase. Analytical flow cytometry was used to check the purity and quantity of each magnetically sorted T cell population. Genomic DNA was isolated from every sorted fraction and measured by UV absorbance on a Nanodrop 2000c.

The specimen was memory CD8+ T cells sorted from blood. The cell subset or site label corresponds to: CD45RO+ cells pooled with CCR7-negative TemRA cells. The chain couples TRBV5-6 to TRBJ1-1; tentative D gene TRBD1, with 6 bases matching. The receptor's source is a man between 25 and 39 years old in good health. Here the CDR3 is given as CASSFGQLNTEAFF. The nucleotides read TGTGCCAGCAGCTTTGGACAGCTGAACACTGAAGCTTTCTTT.